The next 25 T cell receptor beta chains were all read from a single sample in a study of CD8 T cells in ankylosing spondylitis. Study conclusions and caveats: What seemed typical of ankylosing spondylitis blood was a TCR beta motif built from under 10 highly homologous variants.

Antigens of these TCRs are unknown. One entry per CDR3 protein, called by TCRdb with MiXCR from the 5' RACE reads. Found here are about 220,000 distinct CDR3 sequences, about 17% of them singletons; the top ten hold roughly 42%. The sequenced material came from blood, either unsorted or a sorted T cell fraction (not recorded which). Receptor source: a male donor with ankylosing spondylitis.

This chain joins TRBV27 and TRBJ2-7, with 11 bases identical to TRBD2. Trimming cost V 5 bases and J 6 bases; bases outside gene matches: 6. The CDR3 loop spans 14 amino acids. CDR1 MNHEY and CDR2 SMNVEV come from the germline V gene (reference sequence). The DNA of the CDR3 is TGTGCCAGCAGTCTAGTAGCGGGAGGGGGCGAGCAGTACTTC. Translated: CASSLVAGGGEQYF.

This clonotype was seen a few times. This chain joins TRBV7-9 and TRBJ2-3; D not certain. This CDR3 contains 13 residues. Trimming removed 5 bases at V and 7 bases at J, with 13 bases between. Germline V gene data show CDR1 as SEHNR and CDR2 as FQNEAQ (reference sequence). CDR3 loop: CASSQADLNTQYF. CDR3 DNA sequence: TGTGCCAGCAGCCAGGCGGACCTGAATACGCAGTATTTT.

The chain has TRBV2 and TRBJ2-1, with 15 positions matching TRBD2. J was trimmed by 2 bases and V by 5 bases; bases with no gene match: 10. The CDR3 sequence is 19 residues long. Germline values: CDR1 SNHLY, CDR2 FYNNEI. In DNA, the CDR3 is TGTGCCAGCAGTACTCCGGGACTAGCGGGAGGCCATCCCTACAATGAGCAGTTCTTC. Protein: CASSTPGLAGGHPYNEQFF.

The chain recombines TRBV2 with TRBJ2-7; D remains ambiguous. The germline gives CDR1 SNHLY, CDR2 FYNNEI. The CDR3 length is 13 residues. V gave up 6 bases and J gave up 5 bases, with 14 bases separating them. CDR3 coding DNA: TGTGCCAGCAGCAACGGCCTAGACAACGAGCAGTACTTC. Translated: CASSNGLDNEQYF. The full variable domain, its missing parts supplied by reference TRBV2 and TRBJ2-7, is EPEVTQTPSHQVTQMGQEVILRCVPISNHLYFYWYRQILGQKVEFLVSFYNNEISEKSEIFDDQFSVERPDGSNFTLKIRSTKLEDSAMYFCASSNGLDNEQYFGPGTRLTVT.

This clonotype was detected ten times or more. The rearrangement uses TRBV15 and TRBJ1-6, with 8 bases matching TRBD1. This CDR3 spans 15 amino acids. The V gene end was trimmed by 3 bases and the J gene end by 7 bases; junction bases not matched to a gene: 5. Germline CDR1 and CDR2: LNHNV and YYDKDF (reference sequence). CDR3 bases: TGTGCCACCAGCAGGGACAGGGCTCTGAATTCACCCCTCCACTTT. The encoded protein is CATSRDRALNSPLHF.

This clonotype was found a few times. The chain combines TRBV6-5 with TRBJ1-1; the D gene is possibly TRBD1 (6 bases). The CDR3 is made up of 15 amino acids. V was cut by 0 bases and J by 5 bases, with 13 bases left in between. CDR1 is MNHEY, CDR2 SVGAGI, per germline. The CDR3 is CASSYSIQGWTEAFF. CDR3 sequence (DNA): TGTGCCAGCAGTTACTCGATTCAGGGGTGGACTGAAGCTTTCTTT.

J is TRBJ2-3 and V is TRBV7-9; no firm D call. The CDR3 is made up of 14 amino acids. V lost 3 bases and J 0 bases, leaving 7 bases between the germline ends. In germline, CDR1 is SEHNR, CDR2 FQNEAQ (reference sequence). Here the CDR3 DNA reads TGTGCCAGCAGCTTCCTCCTAAGCACAGATACGCAGTATTTT. Amino acid sequence: CASSFLLSTDTQYF. The whole variable domain, remainder taken from reference TRBV7-9 and TRBJ2-3, is DTGVSQNPRHKITKRGQNVTFRCDPISEHNRLYWYRQTLGQGPEFLTYFQNEAQLEKSRLLSDRFSAERPKGSFSTLEIQRTEQGDSAMYLCASSFLLSTDTQYFGPGTRLTVL.

This clonotype was observed a handful of times. The V and J genes are TRBV7-9 and TRBJ2-3; weak D call: TRBD1 (5 bases). The CDR3 is 13 residues long. Germline values: CDR1 SEHNR, CDR2 FQNEAQ (reference sequence). Trimming stripped 5 bases from V and 6 bases from J, with 12 bases between. The CDR3 DNA is TGTGCCAGCAGCCTCTCAGGGTACGATACGCAGTATTTT. Translation: CASSLSGYDTQYF. The full variable domain, completed using reference TRBV7-9 and TRBJ2-3, is DTGVSQNPRHKITKRGQNVTFRCDPISEHNRLYWYRQTLGQGPEFLTYFQNEAQLEKSRLLSDRFSAERPKGSFSTLEIQRTEQGDSAMYLCASSLSGYDTQYFGPGTRLTVL.

This clonotype came up a few times. This rearrangement joins TRBV12-3 or TRBV12-4 to TRBJ2-5; 8 bases line up with TRBD2. This CDR3 has 15 residues. Trimming removed 4 bases from V and 3 bases from J; junction bases left unmatched: 7. The CDR3 bases are TGTGCCAGCAGTTATGCGGGGGGTGGGGAAGAGACCCAGTACTTC. Translating gives CASSYAGGGEETQYF.

Only a few counts were recorded for this clonotype. The chain has TRBV4-2 and TRBJ1-2; D gene ambiguous. CDR1 is LGHNA, CDR2 YNFKEQ, per germline. V lost 0 bases, J lost 4 bases, and 15 bases lay in between. The CDR3 contains 16 residues. The CDR3 DNA reads TGTGCCAGCAGCCAAGAGGGCAGTGGGCTCGTCTATGGCTACACCTTC. This translates into CASSQEGSGLVYGYTF.

There are a few counts of this clonotype. V and J are TRBV12-3 or TRBV12-4 and TRBJ2-3, with 8 bases that match TRBD2. With V trimmed by 0 bases and J by 5 bases, 10 bases remained unmatched. The CDR3 consists of 17 residues. CDR3 DNA: TGTGCCAGCAGTTTAGCGCGTCCCGGGACTAGAGTAGATACGCAGTATTTT. Translation gives CASSLARPGTRVDTQYF.

Ten or more counts support this clonotype. The V gene is TRBV12-3 or TRBV12-4, the J gene TRBJ1-1; 7 bases are a match to TRBD1. V lost 1 base and J lost 1; bases outside the gene matches: 0. The CDR3 runs 14 residues. The CDR3 DNA reads as TGTGCCAGCAGTTTAGAGGGGGCGAACACTGAAGCTTTCTTT. It specifies CASSLEGANTEAFF.

Written as DNA, the CDR3 is TGTGCCAGCAGTTTATTACGGGAGGGGTGGGGCACAGATACGCAGTATTTT. This sequence encodes CASSLLREGWGTDTQYF. The J gene is TRBJ2-3, the V gene TRBV12-3 or TRBV12-4; 8 nucleotides align to TRBD2. The CDR3 contains 17 residues. The J segment lost 1 base and the V segment lost 2 bases, leaving 8 bases of the junction unmatched.

This clonotype came up many times. The chain joins TRBV9 to TRBJ2-7; 11 bases match TRBD1. Germline assignment: CDR1 SGDLS and CDR2 YYNGEE. There are 14 residues in the CDR3. V was pared by 2 bases and J by 5 bases, with 3 bases of the junction left unmatched. The CDR3 reads CASSVGTGGDEQYF. CDR3 nucleotides: TGTGCCAGCAGCGTGGGGACAGGGGGTGACGAGCAGTACTTC.

The chain employs TRBV27 and TRBJ1-1, with TRBD1 matching over 8 bases. The CDR3 has 16 residues. V lost 5 bases, J lost 1 base, and 9 bases stayed unmatched. The germline gives CDR1 MNHEY, CDR2 SMNVEV (reference sequence). The CDR3 sequence is CASSLLAGTGNTEAFF. CDR3 nucleotides: TGTGCCAGCAGTCTCCTAGCCGGGACAGGGAACACTGAAGCTTTCTTT.

The chain uses TRBV7-9 and TRBJ2-1; D not certain. The CDR3 runs to 13 residues. Trimming stripped 1 base from V and 10 bases from J, with 11 bases between. Germline CDR1 is SEHNR and CDR2 is FQNEAQ (reference sequence). CDR3 DNA sequence: TGTGCCAGCAGCTTAGAAGATGGCTTCGAGCAGTTCTTC. It codes for CASSLEDGFEQFF.

This clonotype was observed a few times. In DNA form, the CDR3 reads TGTGCCATGGGGCCGGGCACCGGGGAGCTGTTTTTT. Amino acid sequence: CAMGPGTGELFF. V is TRBV19 and J is TRBJ2-2, with TRBD1 as a possible D gene (5 bases). V lost 10 bases and J lost 4, with 10 bases in between. Looked up from germline, CDR1 is LNHDA and CDR2 is SQIVND (reference sequence). The CDR3 is 12 amino acids.

This clonotype was seen only a few times. This chain connects TRBV19 to TRBJ2-1, with no clear D. This CDR3 is 13 amino acids long. Germline V gene lookup returns CDR1 LNHDA and CDR2 SQIVND (reference sequence). V dropped 2 bases and J dropped 4 bases, with 6 bases sitting between them. CDR3 DNA sequence: TGTGCCAGTAGTATAACAGAATACAATGAGCAGTTCTTC. As protein: CASSITEYNEQFF. Looking up the rest from reference TRBV19 and TRBJ2-1 gives the full variable domain: DGGITQSPKYLFRKEGQNVTLSCEQNLNHDAMYWYRQDPGQGLRLIYYSQIVNDFQKGDIAEGYSVSREKKESFPLTVTSAQKNPTAFYLCASSITEYNEQFFGPGTRLTVL.

In its sample, this clonotype was seen a few times. The V call is TRBV9, the J call TRBJ2-1; 7 bases match TRBD2. J lost 4 bases, V lost 0 bases, and 4 bases had no gene match. This CDR3 is built from 15 residues. Germline loops: CDR1 SGDLS, CDR2 YYNGEE. The CDR3 protein is CASSVAGTIYNEQFF. The CDR3 nucleotides are TGTGCCAGCAGCGTAGCCGGGACTATATACAATGAGCAGTTCTTC.

This clonotype has a handful of counts. The V and J genes are TRBV4-1 and TRBJ2-2; D tentatively fits TRBD1 or TRBD2 (5 bases each). The CDR3 is 15 amino acids. Trimming removed 1 base at V and 4 bases at J, with 10 bases between. The germline CDR1 and CDR2 sequences are MGHRA and YSYEKL. CDR3 in DNA: TGCGCCAGCAGCCAAGTAGGGGAGATCACCGGGGAGCTGTTTTTT. Amino acid sequence: CASSQVGEITGELFF.

V is TRBV19 and J is TRBJ2-7, with TRBD1 as a possible D gene (6 bases). Trimming removed 5 bases from V and 2 bases from J, with 13 bases in between. This CDR3 has 14 residues. Germline assignment: CDR1 LNHDA and CDR2 SQIVND (reference sequence). The CDR3 loop is CASSHRDTAYEQYF. The DNA for the CDR3 is TGTGCCAGTAGTCACCGGGACACCGCCTACGAGCAGTACTTC.

This clonotype showed up just a few times. V and J are TRBV4-2 and TRBJ2-1; maybe TRBD2 (7 bases). This CDR3 is 17 amino acids long. V shed 0 bases and J shed 4 bases, with 16 bases lying between them. Germline-derived CDR1 and CDR2 are LGHNA and YNFKEQ. CDR3: CASSQEWGASGYNEQFF. CDR3 in DNA: TGTGCCAGCAGCCAAGAATGGGGGGCTAGCGGATACAATGAGCAGTTCTTC.

This chain joins TRBV7-8 and TRBJ2-1, with TRBD2 as a possible D gene (6 bases). CDR1 and CDR2 from the germline V gene are SGHVS and FQNEAQ. Trimming took 4 bases from V and 3 from J, leaving 13 bases between them. CDR3 length: 15 amino acids. Here the CDR3 DNA reads TGTGCCAGCAGCTCGCAGGGAGGTGTCTACAATGAGCAGTTCTTC. Translating it yields CASSSQGGVYNEQFF.

This clonotype has a handful of counts. The V call is TRBV29-1, the J call TRBJ1-2; D is ambiguous. This CDR3 is built from 12 residues. Per germline, CDR1 SQVTM and CDR2 ANQGSEA. Trimming pared 0 bases from V and 1 base from J, leaving 3 bases between. The CDR3 sequence: CSVEDLNYGYTF. For the CDR3, the DNA is TGCAGCGTTGAAGATCTTAACTATGGCTACACCTTC.

V and J are TRBV7-9 and TRBJ1-1; 7 bases map to TRBD1. After removal of 7 bases from V and 3 bases from J, the junction contained 8 bases not matched to a gene. This CDR3 is 14 amino acids long. The germline V gene encodes CDR1 SEHNR and CDR2 FQNEAQ (reference sequence). The CDR3 DNA is TGTGCCAGCAAGGGGGGGGACAGCGACACTGAAGCTTTCTTT. This codes for CASKGGDSDTEAFF.